The 22 T cell receptor beta chains reported below all come from one sample, sequenced in a study of OX40 agonist ivuxolimab in advanced cancers. Assay: immunoSEQ multiplex PCR; the TCRdb copy retains only in-frame clones and omits some. The sample holds some 68,000 clones, about 83% seen once. The specimen was CD4+ or CD8+ T cells sorted from blood, collected in a trial of the OX40 agonist ivuxolimab. The receptors were gathered from an adult with an advanced solid tumor such as melanoma, head and neck, liver or kidney cancer.

This clone is a singleton in its sample. For the CDR3, the DNA is TGTGCCAGTACGGCCGGCAGGGGGGCTGGAAACACCATATATTTT. As protein: CASTAGRGAGNTIYF. The chain is built from TRBV19 and TRBJ1-3; TRBD1 matches at 7 bases. Germline values: CDR1 LNHDA, CDR2 SQIVND (reference sequence). The CDR3 contains 15 residues. Losses at the gene ends were 7 bases for V and 2 bases for J; bases not matched to a gene: 8.

This chain connects TRBV19 to TRBJ1-5; D not certain. This CDR3 spans 15 amino acids. The germline gives CDR1 LNHDA, CDR2 SQIVND (reference sequence). V was cut by 4 bases and J by 4 bases, with 14 bases left in between. The CDR3 DNA reads as TGTGCCAGTAGTAAAAATCTTGCCCCTAATCAGCCCCAGCATTTT. Its translation is CASSKNLAPNQPQHF.

V and J are TRBV5-1 and TRBJ2-3, with 9 bases lining up with TRBD1. Germline values: CDR1 SGHRS, CDR2 YFSETQ. Trimming cost V 4 bases and J 5 bases; bases outside gene matches: 8. CDR3 length equals 15 residues. The CDR3 sequence is CASSLDRGGLDTQYF. The CDR3 DNA reads TGCGCCAGCAGCCTGGACAGGGGTGGATTAGATACGCAGTATTTT.

Judged by abundance, this clone is medium-sized. The gene calls are TRBV7-9 and TRBJ2-7, with 8 nucleotides matching TRBD1. The CDR3 is 15 residues long. J lost 4 bases, V lost 5 bases, and 10 bases had no gene match. Germline CDR1 and CDR2: SEHNR and FQNEAQ (reference sequence). CDR3 in DNA: TGTGCCAGCAGCGGAAGGGCAGGGGGCCGGTACGAGCAGTACTTC. As protein: CASSGRAGGRYEQYF.

CDR3: CASSPGGAHEQYF. The CDR3 nucleotides read TGCGCCAGCAGCCCCGGGGGGGCCCACGAGCAGTACTTC. This sequence joins TRBV10-1 and TRBJ2-7; 8 positions agree with TRBD2. Trimming cost V 6 bases and J 5 bases; bases outside gene matches: 6. Germline CDR1 WNHNN, CDR2 SYGVQD (reference sequence). The CDR3 has 13 residues.

This clone appeared once. The V and J genes are TRBV6-1 and TRBJ1-2; 8 bases are a match to TRBD1. CDR3 length equals 12 residues. Losses at the gene ends were 11 bases for V and 7 bases for J; bases not matched to a gene: 9. Germline V gives CDR1 MNHNS, CDR2 SASEGT. This chain's CDR3 is CAQSSTGAGYTF. CDR3 bases: TGTGCCCAATCCTCGACAGGGGCTGGCTACACCTTC.

The count of this clone is one. This chain uses TRBV5-1 with TRBJ2-7; 9 positions agree with TRBD1. The length of the CDR3 is 14 residues. The V and J ends lost 4 bases and 3 bases, in that order; junction bases with no gene match: 5. Germline CDR1 and CDR2: SGHRS and YFSETQ. The CDR3 reads CASSQDRGGYEQYF. The DNA of the CDR3 is TGCGCCAGCAGCCAGGACAGGGGTGGCTACGAGCAGTACTTC.

The J gene is TRBJ2-3, the V gene TRBV19; D assignment may be TRBD1 or TRBD2 (6 bases each). Trimming shortened V by 5 bases and J by 2 bases, and 11 bases separated the two germline ends. The CDR3 totals 14 residues. From germline, CDR1 is LNHDA and CDR2 SQIVND (reference sequence). Here the CDR3 reads CASSLTGATDTQYF. CDR3 sequence (DNA): TGTGCCAGTAGTTTAACGGGGGCCACAGATACGCAGTATTTT.

The rearrangement links TRBV7-6 to TRBJ1-5; D is uncertain. The V end lost 4 bases, the J end lost 5 bases, and 9 bases lay between the germline ends. This CDR3 region has 13 residues. CDR1 is SGHVS and CDR2 is FNYEAQ in the germline V gene. The CDR3 sequence: CASSSWHDQPQHF. The CDR3 DNA is TGTGCCAGCAGCTCCTGGCACGATCAGCCCCAGCATTTT.

The chain couples TRBV18 to TRBJ2-5, with TRBD1 matching 8 bases. Germline lookup yields CDR1 KGHSH and CDR2 LQKENI. This CDR3 is 19 amino acids long. The trim removed 3 bases at V and 5 bases at J, leaving 20 bases unmatched. CDR3 bases: TGTGCCAGCTCACCTAGTGTTGGGACAGGCGTCGTCGGCAGGGAGACCCAGTACTTC. This sequence encodes CASSPSVGTGVVGRETQYF.

The chain carries TRBV28 and TRBJ2-7; the D is unclear. The CDR3 covers 12 residues. V dropped 7 bases and J dropped 7 bases, with 14 bases sitting between them. CDR1 is MDHEN, CDR2 SYDVKM, per germline. DNA for the CDR3: TGTGCCAGCAATGAAATCAGGAGAGAGCAGTACTTC. It yields the protein CASNEIRREQYF.

A remark on this clone: Germline is not matched at one junction end, which may reflect a read error. The rearrangement uses TRBV5-1 and TRBJ1-5; 8 nucleotides line up with TRBD1. CDR3 length: 14 residues. From germline, CDR1 is SGHRS and CDR2 YFSETQ. This CDR3 reads CARTIQGDNRPQHF. The DNA of the CDR3 is TGCGCCAGGACCATACAGGGGGACAATCGGCCCCAGCATTTT.

This chain uses TRBV7-2 with TRBJ1-2; possibly TRBD1 for D (5 bases). The V end lost 5 bases, the J end lost 2 bases, and 15 bases lay between the germline ends. From germline, CDR1 is SGHTA and CDR2 FQGNSA. The CDR3 extends over 15 amino acids. The chain's CDR3 is CASSQRQTLNYGYTF. The DNA of the CDR3 is TGTGCCAGCAGCCAAAGACAGACTCTAAACTATGGCTACACCTTC. Combining the CDR3 with reference TRBV7-2 and TRBJ1-2 gives the whole variable domain GAGVSQSPSNKVTEKGKDVELRCDPISGHTALYWYRQSLGQGLEFLIYFQGNSAPDKSGLPSDRFSAERTGGSVSTLTIQRTQQEDSAVYLCASSQRQTLNYGYTFGSGTRLTVV.

The V call is TRBV6-5, the J call TRBJ2-3, with D perhaps being TRBD1 or TRBD2 (5 bases each). CDR3 length equals 16 residues. CDR1 and CDR2 (germline): MNHEY, SVGAGI. Between the trimmed V and J ends, which lost 2 bases and 2 bases, there was a span of 14 bases. The CDR3 nucleotides are TGTGCCAGCAGTTACGGTGGGCCGGGGACCACAGATACGCAGTATTTT. This sequence encodes CASSYGGPGTTDTQYF.

The chain links TRBV6-5 to TRBJ1-6; TRBD1 might be the D (5 bases). The CDR3 has 15 amino acids. The germline gives CDR1 MNHEY, CDR2 SVGAGI. V was cut by 1 base and J by 10 bases, with 14 bases left in between. CDR3 sequence: CASSYFSRVMSPLHF. As DNA, the CDR3 is TGTGCCAGCAGTTACTTTTCCAGGGTAATGTCACCCCTCCACTTT.

The V call is TRBV2, the J call TRBJ2-7; D might be TRBD1 (5 bases). With 4 bases removed from V and 3 bases from J, the gap between germline ends came to 7 bases. CDR3 length: 12 residues. CDR1 and CDR2 (germline): SNHLY, FYNNEI. CDR3 protein: CASSGGSYEQYF. CDR3 DNA sequence: TGTGCCAGCAGTGGGGGCAGCTACGAGCAGTACTTC.

CDR3 sequence: CASSSRGTVNTEAFF. CDR3 bases: TGTGCCAGCAGCAGCAGGGGGACAGTGAACACTGAAGCTTTCTTT. The V gene is TRBV5-5, the J gene TRBJ1-1, with 7 bases lining up with TRBD1. Germline loops: CDR1 SGHKS, CDR2 YYEKEE (reference sequence). This CDR3 is built from 15 residues. V gave up 4 bases and J gave up 0 bases; unmatched junction bases: 6.

A single count supports this clone. This chain uses TRBV7-2 with TRBJ2-1; a possible D gene is TRBD2 (6 bases). The CDR3 extends over 15 amino acids. The V end lost 5 bases, the J end lost 4 bases, and 15 bases lay between the germline ends. CDR1 is SGHTA and CDR2 is FQGNSA in the germline V gene. DNA for the CDR3: TGTGCCAGCAGCCCCCCCCGGGGGTCTTACAATGAGCAGTTCTTC. Protein product: CASSPPRGSYNEQFF.

The gene calls are TRBV4-1 and TRBJ2-3; 11 nucleotides match TRBD2. In germline, CDR1 is MGHRA, CDR2 YSYEKL. Unmatched junction bases numbered 4, after V lost 2 bases and J lost 3 bases. There are 16 residues in the CDR3. The CDR3 DNA sequence: TGCGCCAGCAGCCAACCTAGCGGGGGGAGGACAGATACGCAGTATTTT. It codes for CASSQPSGGRTDTQYF.

The chain uses TRBV19 and TRBJ2-5; 9 nucleotides agree with TRBD1. Per germline, CDR1 LNHDA and CDR2 SQIVND (reference sequence). The CDR3 is 15 amino acids. J lost 2 bases, V lost 8 bases, and 9 bases had no gene match. The CDR3: CASRPAGTGQETQYF. The CDR3, as DNA: TGTGCCAGTCGCCCGGCCGGGACAGGGCAAGAGACCCAGTACTTC.

The V gene is TRBV19, the J gene TRBJ1-5; D is possibly TRBD1 (5 bases). V shed 2 bases and J shed 3 bases, with 14 bases lying between them. Germline V gene sequence: CDR1 LNHDA, CDR2 SQIVND (reference sequence). The CDR3 runs 16 residues. The CDR3 is CASSISGQGYNQPQHF. CDR3 DNA: TGTGCCAGTAGTATAAGTGGGCAGGGATACAATCAGCCCCAGCATTTT.

The V and J genes are TRBV18 and TRBJ2-5; D possibly corresponds to TRBD1 (5 bases). The CDR3 length is 16 residues. Per germline, CDR1 KGHSH and CDR2 LQKENI. Trimming took 2 bases from V and 7 from J, leaving 20 bases between them. The CDR3 coding sequence is TGTGCCAGCTCACCAAGGGCAGGGATGGACACGGGGACCCAGTACTTC. This gives the protein CASSPRAGMDTGTQYF. Using reference TRBV18 and TRBJ2-5 for the parts outside the CDR3, the full variable domain is NAGVMQNPRHLVRRRGQEARLRCSPMKGHSHVYWYRQLPEEGLKFMVYLQKENIIDESGMPKERFSAEFPKEGPSILRIQQVVRGDSAAYFCASSPRAGMDTGTQYFGPGTRLLVL.